The present entry profiles one T cell receptor beta chain with its context. From the germline J gene comes the end of the CDR3, since the read stops 3 residues before it. From germline, CDR1 is SGHNT and CDR2 YYREEE (reference sequence). The CDR3 consists of 14 residues. This sample is part of a study of T cells in women clearing cervical HPV infection. Study at large: For cases, blood was sampled a median about 140 days after lesion detection, interquartile range 90 to 200 days.

The data were produced by immunoSEQ multiplex PCR, yet TCRdb's version contains in-frame clones alone and is incomplete. The data show approximately 37,000 clones, and the top ten clones hold less than 8%. Sequences were obtained from blood buffy coat. The TCR comes from a woman aged 18-70 years with a cervical HPV16 infection that either progressed to CIN3+ or cleared (not recorded which). The chain links TRBV5-4 to TRBJ1-2; D is ambiguous. Partial CDR3 DNA: TGTGCCAGCAGCGCCGGTGGCGGGGTGGGCGGC. Its protein product is CASSAGGGVGG. The whole CDR3 protein reads CASSAGGGVGGYTF.